This paragraph reports one TCR beta chain. Its antigen is unidentified. This sample was included in a study of T cell responses to AZD1222 COVID-19 vaccine. The germline V and J ends were trimmed by 1 base and 0 bases, with 13 bases remaining between them. The CDR3 consists of 17 residues. Germline V CDR1 and CDR2: LGHDT, YNNKEL (reference sequence). Study-level points and caveats: It should be noted that donors were predominantly white British and more often female, and clonal diversity was possibly underestimated.

Clones were sequenced by immunoSEQ multiplex PCR, and TCRdb holds only the in-frame ones, with some missing. The sample carries 120,000 to 150,000 clones, 82% recorded once. The rearrangement links TRBV3-1 (or the pseudogene TRBV3-2) to TRBJ1-3, with D possibly TRBD1 on 5 matching bases. The source is an adult in good health. The material was peripheral blood, obtained on day 0 of MenACWY control vaccination. The CDR3 DNA is TGTGCCAGCAGCCAAGTTGCTGGGGGGAGCTCTGGAAACACCATATATTTT. Amino acids: CASSQVAGGSSGNTIYF.